These T cell receptor beta chains were read from a single sample in a study of shared clonotypes between healthy human individuals. Measured with immunoSEQ multiplex PCR; TCRdb has only the in-frame clones, and not every one. The repertoire consists of approximately 2,000,000 clones, with 85% to 95% occurring once and the leading ten covering roughly 0.34%. The sample taken for sequencing was naive CD4+ T cells from PBMCs. Every receptor here comes from a man aged 18 to 29 in good health. Some clones in this sample may be carry-over from other donors' samples. CDR3s include the opening cysteine and the closing phenylalanine or tryptophan. A D gene is named only where the DNA matches it firmly. Where a row states a size, it is once, few, many or the class of an expanded clone; other rows omit it.

V gene,D gene,clone size,J gene,CDR3 protein,CDR3 DNA
TRBV5-4,-,-,TRBJ1-5,CASSLMAGQPQHF,TGTGCCAGCAGCTTGATGGCCGGTCAGCCCCAGCATTTT
TRBV2,-,-,TRBJ2-5,CASSGLQETQYF,TGTGCCAGCAGCGGACTGCAAGAGACCCAGTACTTC
TRBV14,-,once,TRBJ2-1,CASSLREPAYNEQFF,TGTGCCAGCAGTCTACGGGAGCCCGCCTACAATGAGCAGTTCTTC
TRBV7-3,-,-,TRBJ2-4,CASSSYVGSRLGF,TGTGCCAGCAGCTCCTATGTTGGGTCCCGACTGGGCTTC
TRBV4-1,TRBD1,-,TRBJ2-7,CASSQVIRGRAGFGEQYF,TGCGCCAGCAGCCAAGTGATTAGGGGGCGTGCGGGCTTCGGCGAGCAGTACTTC
TRBV5-1,TRBD1,-,TRBJ2-5,CASRSGTGETQYF,TGCGCCAGCAGGTCCGGGACAGGAGAAACCCAGTACTTC
TRBV11-3,TRBD1,-,TRBJ2-1,CASSLGGQGRNEQFF,TGTGCCAGCAGCTTAGGAGGACAGGGTAGGAATGAGCAGTTCTTC
TRBV27,-,-,TRBJ1-4,CASSFVGEKLFF,TGTGCCAGCAGTTTCGTGGGTGAAAAACTGTTTTTT
TRBV30,-,-,TRBJ2-3,CAWSVSDTQYF,TGTGCCTGGAGTGTATCCGATACGCAGTATTTT
TRBV5-1,-,-,TRBJ2-7,CASSSSGTNYEQYF,TGCGCCAGCAGCTCATCCGGGACCAACTACGAGCAGTACTTC
TRBV28,-,-,TRBJ2-7,CASSFPWGPSYEQYF,TGTGCCAGCAGTTTTCCTTGGGGACCCTCCTACGAGCAGTACTTC
TRBV30,-,-,TRBJ2-2,CAWSRLNTGELFF,TGTGCCTGGAGCCGCCTGAACACCGGGGAGCTGTTTTTT
TRBV7-9,-,-,TRBJ1-4,CASSFYSGVFDEKLFF,TGTGCCAGCAGCTTTTACTCAGGGGTTTTTGACGAAAAACTGTTTTTT
TRBV29-1,-,-,TRBJ1-2,CSVGSPTNYGYTF,TGCAGCGTTGGGAGCCCCACCAACTATGGCTACACCTTC
TRBV28,-,-,TRBJ1-2,CASSPGVQARGYTF,TGTGCCAGCTCACCCGGAGTCCAGGCGAGGGGCTACACCTTC
TRBV7-9,TRBD1,-,TRBJ2-6,CASSSPGTAGANVLTF,TGTGCCAGCAGCTCGCCCGGGACAGCCGGGGCCAACGTCCTGACTTTC
TRBV14,TRBD1,-,TRBJ1-2,CASSQEGQGIYYYGYTF,TGTGCCAGCAGCCAAGAGGGACAGGGAATTTATTATTATGGCTACACCTTC
TRBV5-4,TRBD1,-,TRBJ1-2,CASSPRPGQGARGYGYTF,TGTGCCAGCAGCCCAAGACCGGGACAGGGGGCTAGGGGCTATGGCTACACCTTC
TRBV28,TRBD2,once,TRBJ2-7,CASSSASGRSYEQYF,TGTGCCAGCAGTTCTGCTAGCGGGAGGTCCTACGAGCAGTACTTC
TRBV10-3,-,-,TRBJ2-3,CAISDKDPTDTQYF,TGTGCCATCAGTGATAAGGACCCCACAGATACGCAGTATTTT
TRBV9,TRBD1,-,TRBJ2-3,CASSVAGTGYGDTQYF,TGTGCCAGCAGCGTAGCGGGGACAGGTTATGGAGATACGCAGTATTTT
TRBV9,-,-,TRBJ1-4,CASSPRTDTNEKLFF,TGTGCCAGCAGCCCCAGGACAGACACTAATGAAAAACTGTTTTTT
TRBV30,-,-,TRBJ2-3,CAWTQGQGPTDTQYF,TGTGCCTGGACCCAGGGGCAGGGGCCTACAGATACGCAGTATTTT
TRBV28,TRBD1,-,TRBJ1-2,CASRLNRGDYGYTF,TGTGCCAGCAGATTGAACAGGGGTGACTATGGCTACACCTTC
TRBV9,TRBD1,-,TRBJ2-7,CASGGQLSYEQYF,TGTGCCAGCGGGGGACAGCTTTCCTACGAGCAGTACTTC
TRBV25-1,-,few,TRBJ1-3,CASSEPGNTIYF,TGTGCCAGCAGTGAACCTGGAAACACCATATATTTT
TRBV28,-,-,TRBJ1-5,CASSSYWRGESNQPQHF,TGTGCCAGCAGTTCGTACTGGAGAGGAGAGAGCAATCAGCCCCAGCATTTT
TRBV29-1,-,-,TRBJ2-6,CSVVGGANVLTF,TGCAGCGTTGTCGGTGGGGCCAACGTCCTGACTTTC
TRBV5-4,-,-,TRBJ1-1,CASSKRDGEIEAFF,TGTGCCAGCAGCAAGAGGGATGGGGAGATTGAAGCTTTCTTT
TRBV30,TRBD1,-,TRBJ1-5,CAWSLGGPSNQPQHF,TGTGCCTGGAGTCTAGGGGGCCCAAGCAATCAGCCCCAGCATTTT
TRBV15,TRBD1,-,TRBJ2-3,CATSRPPKDRVSDTQYF,TGTGCCACCAGCAGACCACCCAAGGACAGGGTCTCAGATACGCAGTATTTT
TRBV28,-,-,TRBJ1-5,CASSLLDQPQHF,TGTGCCAGCAGTTTATTAGATCAGCCCCAGCATTTT
TRBV28,-,-,TRBJ1-4,CASSLSTNEKLFF,TGTGCCAGCAGTTTATCCACTAATGAAAAACTGTTTTTT
TRBV7-2,TRBD1,-,TRBJ2-7,CASSYTGTVPYEQYF,TGTGCCAGCAGCTACACCGGGACAGTGCCCTACGAGCAGTACTTC
TRBV2,TRBD1,-,TRBJ2-6,CASSDFWDRDSGGAGANVLTF,TGTGCCAGCAGTGATTTCTGGGACAGGGATTCTGGGGGAGCTGGGGCCAACGTCCTGACTTTC
TRBV5-4,TRBD1,-,TRBJ2-7,CASSSPDRGYEQYF,TGTGCCAGCAGCTCGCCGGACAGGGGGTACGAGCAGTACTTC
TRBV5-1,-,-,TRBJ2-5,CASSLAFGSAETQYF,TGCGCCAGCAGCCTCGCCTTTGGGAGCGCGGAGACCCAGTACTTC
TRBV4-1,-,-,TRBJ2-4,CASSQFWVAKNIQYF,TGCGCCAGCAGCCAATTTTGGGTTGCCAAAAACATTCAGTACTTC
TRBV29-1,TRBD2,-,TRBJ2-1,CSVEGRGAYNEQFF,TGCAGCGTTGAAGGCCGGGGGGCCTACAATGAGCAGTTCTTC
TRBV7-3,-,-,TRBJ1-1,CASSSHRASNTEAFF,TGTGCCAGCAGCAGCCACAGGGCATCAAACACTGAAGCTTTCTTT
TRBV19,TRBD1,once,TRBJ2-7,CASNTPGTGVHEQYF,TGTGCCAGTAATACACCTGGGACAGGGGTCCACGAGCAGTACTTC
TRBV5-1,-,-,TRBJ2-1,CASSRNPVYNEQFF,TGCGCCAGCTCCAGGAACCCTGTCTACAATGAGCAGTTCTTC
TRBV6-4,-,once,TRBJ2-6,CASSTDSSGANVLTF,TGTGCCAGCAGTACGGACAGCTCTGGGGCCAACGTCCTGACTTTC
TRBV30,TRBD2,-,TRBJ2-5,CAWSSGGSQETQYF,TGTGCCTGGAGTTCGGGAGGGAGTCAAGAGACCCAGTACTTC
TRBV29-1,TRBD2,-,TRBJ2-1,CSVETFAGGVQFF,TGCAGCGTTGAAACTTTCGCGGGAGGGGTGCAGTTCTTC
TRBV19,-,-,TRBJ1-4,CASSPRAGAVNEKLFF,TGTGCCAGCTCCCCCCGAGCGGGGGCCGTCAATGAAAAACTGTTTTTT
TRBV7-9,-,-,TRBJ1-5,CASSYTSGKGDQPQHF,TGTGCCAGCAGCTACACCTCGGGGAAGGGGGATCAGCCCCAGCATTTT
TRBV28,-,-,TRBJ1-3,CASSPRHVGANTIYF,TGTGCCAGCAGTCCTAGACATGTGGGAGCAAACACCATATATTTT
TRBV5-1,-,once,TRBJ2-3,CASSLGGRGTDTQYF,TGCGCCAGCAGCTTAGGTGGTCGGGGCACAGATACGCAGTATTTT
TRBV6-1,TRBD2,-,TRBJ2-1,CASSGQGTSGLVDEQFF,TGTGCCAGCAGTGGACAGGGGACTAGCGGGCTCGTCGATGAGCAGTTCTTC
TRBV28,TRBD1,-,TRBJ1-2,CATRTPVNRGYGYTF,TGTGCCACCAGAACGCCCGTTAACAGGGGGTATGGCTACACCTTC
TRBV7-8,-,-,TRBJ1-1,CASSFVEWTAGNLNTEAFF,TGTGCCAGCAGCTTTGTTGAGTGGACGGCCGGGAATTTGAACACTGAAGCTTTCTTT
TRBV5-1,-,-,TRBJ2-2,CASSFTANTGELFF,TGCGCCAGCAGTTTTACAGCGAACACCGGGGAGCTGTTTTTT
TRBV5-1,-,-,TRBJ1-3,CASSLGHPYSGNTIYF,TGCGCCAGCAGCCTGGGACATCCCTACTCTGGAAACACCATATATTTT
TRBV7-3,-,-,TRBJ2-7,CASSPQGGVRDEQYF,TGTGCCAGCAGCCCCCAGGGCGGAGTTAGGGACGAGCAGTACTTC